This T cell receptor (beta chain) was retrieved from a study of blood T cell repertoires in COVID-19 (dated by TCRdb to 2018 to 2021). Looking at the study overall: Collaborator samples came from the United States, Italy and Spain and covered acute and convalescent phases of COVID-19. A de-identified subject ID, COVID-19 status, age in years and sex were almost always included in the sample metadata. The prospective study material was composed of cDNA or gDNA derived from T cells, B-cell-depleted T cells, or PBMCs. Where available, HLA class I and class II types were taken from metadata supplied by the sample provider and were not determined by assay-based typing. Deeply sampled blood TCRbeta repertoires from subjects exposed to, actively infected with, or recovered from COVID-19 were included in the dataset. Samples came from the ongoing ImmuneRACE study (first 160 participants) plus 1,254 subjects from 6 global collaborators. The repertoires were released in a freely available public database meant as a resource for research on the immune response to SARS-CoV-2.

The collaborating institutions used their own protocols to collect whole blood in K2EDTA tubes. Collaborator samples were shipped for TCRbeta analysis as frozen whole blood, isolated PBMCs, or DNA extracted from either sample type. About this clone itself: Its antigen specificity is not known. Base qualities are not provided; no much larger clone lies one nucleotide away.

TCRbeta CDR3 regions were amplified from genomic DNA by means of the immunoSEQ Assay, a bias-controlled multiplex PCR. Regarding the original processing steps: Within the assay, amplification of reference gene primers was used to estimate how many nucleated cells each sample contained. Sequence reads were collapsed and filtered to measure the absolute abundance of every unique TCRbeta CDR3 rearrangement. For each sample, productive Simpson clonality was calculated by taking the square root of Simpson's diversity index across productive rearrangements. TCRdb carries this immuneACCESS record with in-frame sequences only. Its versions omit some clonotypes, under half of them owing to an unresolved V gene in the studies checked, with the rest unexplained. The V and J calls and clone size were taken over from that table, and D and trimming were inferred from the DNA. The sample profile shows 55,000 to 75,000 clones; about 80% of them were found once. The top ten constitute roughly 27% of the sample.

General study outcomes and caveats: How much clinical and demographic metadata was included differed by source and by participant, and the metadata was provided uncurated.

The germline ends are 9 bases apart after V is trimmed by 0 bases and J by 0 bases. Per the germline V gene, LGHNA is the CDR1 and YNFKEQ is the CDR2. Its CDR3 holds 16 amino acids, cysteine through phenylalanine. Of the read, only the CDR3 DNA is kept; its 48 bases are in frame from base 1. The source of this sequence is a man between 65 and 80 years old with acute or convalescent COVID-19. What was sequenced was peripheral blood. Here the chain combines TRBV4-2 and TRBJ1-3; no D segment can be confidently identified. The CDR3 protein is CASSQDPGNSGNTIYF. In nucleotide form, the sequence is TGTGCCAGCAGCCAAGATCCGGGGAACTCTGGAAACACCATATATTTT.